Below, 32 T cell receptor beta chains from the same sample are listed, as sequenced in a study of cytomegalovirus exposure and HLA in healthy donors. Amplification used 60 Vbeta primers and 13 Jbeta primers. Sequenced by immunoSEQ multiplex PCR; TCRdb stores in-frame clones only, minus some. This table has about 100,000 clones, about 70% appearing once. The material sequenced was PBMCs. Receptors originate from a woman aged 70 to 79 in good health and CMV-seropositive.

This sequence joins TRBV10-1 and TRBJ2-7; 7 nucleotides line up with TRBD2. The trim removed 5 bases at V and 0 bases at J, leaving 4 bases unmatched. From germline, CDR1 is WNHNN and CDR2 SYGVQD (reference sequence). This CDR3 is 14 amino acids long. The CDR3 spells CASSPAGLSYEQYF. The DNA for the CDR3 is TGCGCCAGCAGTCCAGCGGGACTCTCCTACGAGCAGTACTTC.

This clone turned up a few times. The rearrangement joins TRBV5-1 to TRBJ1-4; D is perhaps TRBD1 (5 bases). The CDR3 is 16 residues long. Looked up from germline, CDR1 is SGHRS and CDR2 is YFSETQ. The V and J ends lost 1 base and 3 bases respectively, with 13 bases between them. The CDR3 DNA is TGCGCCAGCAGCTTGAGGAGGGGCGCGGCTAATGAAAAACTGTTTTTT. Its protein product is CASSLRRGAANEKLFF.

This clone was seen a few times. This chain joins TRBV7-2 and TRBJ2-7, with TRBD2 identical over 14 bases. Germline loops: CDR1 SGHTA, CDR2 FQGNSA. After removal of 1 base from V and 6 bases from J, the junction contained 8 bases not matched to a gene. The CDR3 is made up of 17 amino acids. The CDR3 region is CASSLVPPGLAGVEQYF. CDR3 bases: TGTGCCAGCAGCTTAGTTCCTCCGGGACTAGCGGGAGTCGAGCAGTACTTC.

The rearrangement uses TRBV10-3 and TRBJ2-7, with D possibly being TRBD1 (6 bases). Germline values: CDR1 ENHRY, CDR2 SYGVKD. The CDR3 covers 13 residues. V was shortened by 11 bases and J by 4 bases, with 18 bases between the two germline ends. The DNA for the CDR3 is TGTGCCTCACAGGGTTCCGGGGCTTACGAGCAGTACTTC. Its protein product is CASQGSGAYEQYF.

The V and J genes are TRBV2 and TRBJ1-2, with TRBD1 identical over 10 bases. Germline CDR1 SNHLY, CDR2 FYNNEI. This CDR3 spans 14 amino acids. V dropped 5 bases and J dropped 6; count of bases not matched to a gene: 6. CDR3 protein: CASSPRGQGNGYTF. For the CDR3, the DNA is TGTGCCAGCAGTCCCAGGGGACAGGGGAATGGCTACACCTTC. Variable domain in full (rest from reference TRBV2 and TRBJ1-2): EPEVTQTPSHQVTQMGQEVILRCVPISNHLYFYWYRQILGQKVEFLVSFYNNEISEKSEIFDDQFSVERPDGSNFTLKIRSTKLEDSAMYFCASSPRGQGNGYTFGSGTRLTVV.

The V call is TRBV10-2, the J call TRBJ2-1; 10 bases are a match to TRBD2. Germline lookup yields CDR1 WSHSY and CDR2 SAAADI. V gave up 6 bases and J gave up 9 bases; unmatched junction bases: 8. There are 14 residues in the CDR3. The CDR3 loop is CASRGLAALGEQFF. CDR3 coding DNA: TGCGCCAGCAGAGGACTAGCGGCCTTAGGTGAGCAGTTCTTC.

Only a few counts were recorded for this clone. This chain joins TRBV11-1 and TRBJ1-1; TRBD1 matches at 8 bases. The CDR3 spans 15 residues. Germline trimming cut 5 bases from V and 3 bases from J; bases unmatched to any gene: 8. Germline V gene sequence: CDR1 SGHAT, CDR2 FQDESV (reference sequence). CDR3 sequence: CASSTRTGTYTEAFF. In nucleotides, the CDR3 is TGTGCCAGCAGCACCCGGACAGGGACTTACACTGAAGCTTTCTTT.

The CDR3 sequence: CASSRDRGDTGELFF. The DNA for the CDR3 is TGTGCCAGCTCACGGGACAGGGGTGACACCGGGGAGCTGTTTTTT. The chain recombines TRBV18 with TRBJ2-2; 10 bases are shared with TRBD1. The trim removed 4 bases at V and 3 bases at J, leaving 2 bases unmatched. The CDR3 consists of 15 residues. From germline, CDR1 is KGHSH and CDR2 LQKENI.

This rearrangement joins TRBV9 to TRBJ1-6; tentatively, D is TRBD1 (5 bases). The CDR3 is made up of 13 amino acids. CDR1 is SGDLS, CDR2 YYNGEE, per germline. Trimming took off 3 bases at V and 10 bases at J, with 11 bases between the two ends. The CDR3 DNA sequence: TGTGCCAGCAGCGCTGCCGCAGGGTCACCCCTCCACTTT. Encoded protein: CASSAAAGSPLHF.

This sequence joins TRBV11-2 and TRBJ2-7; D remains ambiguous. This CDR3 has 12 amino acids. The germline V and J ends were trimmed by 2 bases and 3 bases, with 5 bases remaining between them. Germline CDR1 and CDR2: SGHAT and FQNNGV. CDR3 nucleotides: TGTGCCAGCAGCTTAACCTACTACGAGCAGTACTTC. This translates into CASSLTYYEQYF.

Turning to this clone: At one end, the junction sequence differs from germline, possibly due to a read error. The chain carries TRBV7-7 and TRBJ2-5; D is uncertain. Germline CDR1 reads SSHAT; CDR2 reads FNYEAQ (reference sequence). This CDR3 is built from 13 residues. This chain's CDR3 is CASSLGPQETQYF. DNA for the CDR3: TGTGCTAGCAGCTTAGGGCCACAAGAGACCCAGTACTTC.

The J gene is TRBJ2-7, the V gene TRBV11-2; D unresolved. This CDR3 is 13 amino acids long. With 4 bases removed from V and 2 bases from J, the gap between germline ends came to 9 bases. Germline V gene data show CDR1 as SGHAT and CDR2 as FQNNGV. The CDR3 region has the DNA TGTGCCAGCAGCTCCACACCGCCCTACGAGCAGTACTTC. This gives the protein CASSSTPPYEQYF.

V and J are TRBV27 and TRBJ2-1; 7 positions match TRBD2. The junction had 9 bases not matched to a gene; V was cut back by 7 bases and J by 6 bases. The CDR3 is 14 residues long. CDR1 and CDR2 (germline): MNHEY, SMNVEV (reference sequence). The CDR3 DNA follows: TGTGCCAGCAAGACTAGCAGAATCTCCAATGAGCAGTTCTTC. This gives the protein CASKTSRISNEQFF.

The genes are TRBV11-1 and TRBJ1-2; possible D gene TRBD1, 5 bases. CDR1 and CDR2 (germline): SGHAT, FQDESV (reference sequence). Trimming removed 3 bases from V and 6 bases from J, with 8 bases in between. This CDR3 is 12 amino acids long. For the CDR3, the DNA is TGTGCCAGCAGCTTGGGGCAGGATGGCTACACCTTC. Its protein product is CASSLGQDGYTF.

This clone is deemed medium-sized (0.01 to 0.1%). The chain links TRBV28 to TRBJ2-1; 8 bases fit TRBD1. The V segment lost 5 bases and the J segment 7 bases; nucleotides outside the gene matches: 10. Per germline, CDR1 MDHEN and CDR2 SYDVKM. This CDR3 comprises 15 residues. CDR3 amino acids: CASSNPGQGRNEQFF. The CDR3 DNA is TGTGCCAGCAGTAACCCCGGACAGGGAAGGAATGAGCAGTTCTTC.

V gene TRBV27 combines with J gene TRBJ2-3; TRBD1 agrees at 9 bases. The CDR3 is 16 residues long. Germline CDR1 reads MNHEY; CDR2 reads SMNVEV (reference sequence). Trimming removed 1 base from V and 9 bases from J; junction bases left unmatched: 11. CDR3 loop: CASSLLSGQGPGTQYF. The DNA for the CDR3 is TGTGCCAGCAGTTTATTATCGGGACAGGGCCCCGGGACGCAGTATTTT.

This chain links TRBV19 with TRBJ2-7; 10 bases align to TRBD1. The V and J ends lost 7 bases and 7 bases, in that order; junction bases with no gene match: 16. The germline CDR1 and CDR2 sequences are LNHDA and SQIVND (reference sequence). The CDR3 sequence is 16 residues long. Here the CDR3 DNA reads TGTGCCAGTACCCCTAGGTCGGGACAGGGGCGGTGGGAGCAGTACTTC. As protein: CASTPRSGQGRWEQYF.

This clone was counted once. V is TRBV2 and J is TRBJ1-6, with D unclear. The CDR3 runs 13 residues. V gave up 6 bases and J gave up 12 bases, with 15 bases separating them. Per germline, CDR1 SNHLY and CDR2 FYNNEI. The CDR3 region has the DNA TGTGCCAGCAGGCGGACCGTTGCGGGACCCCTCCACTTT. Translating it yields CASRRTVAGPLHF. The full variable domain, its missing parts supplied by reference TRBV2 and TRBJ1-6, is EPEVTQTPSHQVTQMGQEVILRCVPISNHLYFYWYRQILGQKVEFLVSFYNNEISEKSEIFDDQFSVERPDGSNFTLKIRSTKLEDSAMYFCASRRTVAGPLHFGNGTRLTVT.

The CDR3 is CASSGDSNTGELFF. The CDR3, as DNA: TGTGCCAGCTCAGGGGACAGCAACACCGGGGAGCTGTTTTTT. The chain recombines TRBV18 with TRBJ2-2, with TRBD1 matching 7 bases. The V gene end was trimmed by 5 bases and the J gene end by 2 bases; junction bases not matched to a gene: 2. The germline gives CDR1 KGHSH, CDR2 LQKENI. The CDR3 contains 14 residues.

Only a few counts were recorded for this clone. The chain uses TRBV27 and TRBJ2-7; maybe TRBD1 (5 bases). Trimming cost V 4 bases and J 2 bases, with 15 bases left between them. CDR3 length: 15 amino acids. Germline lookup yields CDR1 MNHEY and CDR2 SMNVEV (reference sequence). The CDR3: CASSSNRLPTYEQYF. The CDR3 DNA sequence: TGTGCCAGCAGTTCGAACAGGCTTCCCACCTACGAGCAGTACTTC.

This sequence joins TRBV7-8 and TRBJ2-7; 13 bases map to TRBD2. Looked up from germline, CDR1 is SGHVS and CDR2 is FQNEAQ. The CDR3 loop spans 18 amino acids. V lost 1 base and J lost 0; bases outside the gene matches: 6. CDR3 loop: CASSLDRLAGGYSYEQYF. Written as DNA, the CDR3 is TGTGCCAGCAGCTTAGACAGACTAGCGGGGGGTTACTCCTACGAGCAGTACTTC.

The CDR3 reads CASSSRGPTLRTEAFF. The CDR3 coding sequence is TGCGCCAGCAGCTCCCGAGGGCCCACTCTCCGAACTGAAGCTTTCTTT. V usage is TRBV5-1 and J usage is TRBJ1-1, with unresolved D. In germline, CDR1 is SGHRS, CDR2 YFSETQ. Trimming pared 3 bases from V and 5 bases from J, leaving 20 bases between. This CDR3 contains 16 residues. The whole variable domain, remainder taken from reference TRBV5-1 and TRBJ1-1, is KAGVTQTPRYLIKTRGQQVTLSCSPISGHRSVSWYQQTPGQGLQFLFEYFSETQRNKGNFPGRFSGRQFSNSRSEMNVSTLELGDSALYLCASSSRGPTLRTEAFFGQGTRLTVV.

V gene TRBV10-2 combines with J gene TRBJ2-1; tentatively, D is TRBD2 (5 bases). Trimming stripped 3 bases from V and 5 bases from J, with 11 bases between. CDR1 and CDR2 (germline): WSHSY, SAAADI. CDR3 length: 14 residues. The CDR3 here is CASSDRENHNEQFF. CDR3 sequence (DNA): TGCGCCAGCAGTGATCGGGAAAATCACAATGAGCAGTTCTTC.

This clone occurred a few times. This sequence joins TRBV7-3 and TRBJ2-2; 12 bases align to TRBD2. CDR1 and CDR2 (germline): SGHTA, FQGTGA. The CDR3 runs 15 residues. V lost 6 bases and J lost 9; bases outside the gene matches: 8. The CDR3: CASSPTGLAGRELFF. Written as DNA, the CDR3 is TGTGCCAGCAGTCCTACCGGACTAGCGGGAAGGGAGCTGTTTTTT.

The DNA of the CDR3 is TGTGCCAGCTCACCCTTTCCAACTAATGAAAAACTGTTTTTT. This codes for CASSPFPTNEKLFF. The chain uses TRBV18 and TRBJ1-4; D is undetermined. Germline V gives CDR1 KGHSH, CDR2 LQKENI. Trimming shortened V by 3 bases and J by 0 bases, and 5 bases separated the two germline ends. The CDR3 consists of 14 residues.

The chain has TRBV19 and TRBJ2-3, with TRBD1 identical over 9 bases. This CDR3 is built from 15 residues. CDR1 is LNHDA, CDR2 SQIVND, per germline (reference sequence). The V and J ends lost 9 bases and 0 bases, in that order; junction bases with no gene match: 7. CDR3 sequence: CASRNRGQSTDTQYF. In nucleotides, the CDR3 is TGTGCCAGCAGAAACAGGGGGCAAAGCACAGATACGCAGTATTTT. Full variable domain (outside the CDR3, taken from reference TRBV19 and TRBJ2-3): DGGITQSPKYLFRKEGQNVTLSCEQNLNHDAMYWYRQDPGQGLRLIYYSQIVNDFQKGDIAEGYSVSREKKESFPLTVTSAQKNPTAFYLCASRNRGQSTDTQYFGPGTRLTVL.

The J gene is TRBJ2-1, the V gene TRBV10-3; 12 positions agree with TRBD1. CDR3 length: 17 residues. Germline V gene data show CDR1 as ENHRY and CDR2 as SYGVKD. After removal of 6 bases from V and 0 bases from J, the junction contained 6 bases not matched to a gene. CDR3 in DNA: TGTGCCATCAGCTGGGACAGGGGGCCCAGCTCCTACAATGAGCAGTTCTTC. This sequence encodes CAISWDRGPSSYNEQFF.

This chain uses TRBV4-1 with TRBJ2-2; 7 bases match TRBD1. The CDR3 is 15 residues long. Germline CDR1 is MGHRA and CDR2 is YSYEKL. V shed 2 bases and J 4 bases; nucleotides not matched to a gene: 4. The CDR3 nucleotides read TGCGCCAGCAGCCAACCGACAGGGAGCACCGGGGAGCTGTTTTTT. It specifies CASSQPTGSTGELFF.

The chain uses TRBV28 and TRBJ1-6, with D perhaps TRBD1 (5 bases). V was cut by 1 base and J by 3 bases, with 10 bases left in between. The CDR3 sequence is 16 residues long. Germline CDR1 MDHEN, CDR2 SYDVKM. The CDR3 coding sequence is TGTGCCAGCAGTTTATCGGGGGTCAACTATAATTCACCCCTCCACTTT. It is translated as CASSLSGVNYNSPLHF.

This clone turned up a few times. V and J are TRBV2 and TRBJ2-5; unclear D gene. CDR3 length: 13 amino acids. Germline V gives CDR1 SNHLY, CDR2 FYNNEI. V lost 1 base to trimming and J lost 9 bases, with 12 bases between them. The CDR3 bases are TGTGCCAGCAGTGAAGAGGTAGAGGTAGCCCAGTACTTC. Its protein product is CASSEEVEVAQYF.

Of note for this clone: One junction end does not reproduce the germline sequence, and a read error may be involved. The V call is TRBV7-7, the J call TRBJ2-3, with 8 bases lining up with TRBD2. The CDR3 has 16 amino acids. Germline assignment: CDR1 SSHAT and CDR2 FNYEAQ (reference sequence). The CDR3 spells CASSLGPGAGGDTQYF. For the CDR3, the DNA is TGTGCTAGCAGCTTAGGGCCGGGGGCGGGAGGTGATACGCAGTATTTT.

The chain joins TRBV5-1 to TRBJ1-1; D is possibly TRBD1 (5 bases). CDR1 and CDR2 from the germline V gene are SGHRS and YFSETQ. The CDR3 has 16 residues. Trimming pared 3 bases from V and 5 bases from J, leaving 20 bases between. The CDR3 DNA follows: TGCGCCAGCAGCTCGAATCGGGGGACGGTGAGTACTGAAGCTTTCTTT. It translates to CASSSNRGTVSTEAFF.